This T cell receptor beta chain was found in a study of cytomegalovirus exposure and HLA in healthy donors. Trimming removed 2 bases from V and 6 bases from J, with 19 bases in between. The CDR3 totals 16 residues. CDR1 is LGHNA and CDR2 is YNFKEQ in the germline V gene. The PCR employed 60 Vbeta primers together with 13 Jbeta primers. Clones were read by immunoSEQ multiplex PCR, and TCRdb kept only the in-frame ones, dropping some. The sample has 100,000 to 120,000 clones, around 88% seen once. In its sample, this clone was seen once. This receptor was identified in a man between 40 and 49 years old in good health and CMV-seronegative. The rearrangement uses TRBV4-2 and TRBJ1-2; D unclear. Sequenced input: PBMCs. The CDR3 DNA reads as TGTGCCAGCAGCCAATTCCTGGGCAGGTTGGTAGATGGCTACACCTTC. This encodes CASSQFLGRLVDGYTF.